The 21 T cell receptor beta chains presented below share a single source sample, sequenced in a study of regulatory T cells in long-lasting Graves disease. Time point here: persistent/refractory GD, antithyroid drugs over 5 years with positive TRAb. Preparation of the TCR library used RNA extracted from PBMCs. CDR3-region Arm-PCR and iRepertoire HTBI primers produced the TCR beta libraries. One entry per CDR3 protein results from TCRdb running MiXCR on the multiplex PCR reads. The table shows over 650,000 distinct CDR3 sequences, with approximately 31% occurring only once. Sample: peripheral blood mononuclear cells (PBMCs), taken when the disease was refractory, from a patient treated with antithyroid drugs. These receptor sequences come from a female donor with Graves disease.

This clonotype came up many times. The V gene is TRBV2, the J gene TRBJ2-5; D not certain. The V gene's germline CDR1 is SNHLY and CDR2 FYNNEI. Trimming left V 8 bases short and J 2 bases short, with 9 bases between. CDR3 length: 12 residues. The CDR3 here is CASSTLQETQYF. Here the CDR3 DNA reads TGTGCCAGCTCAACACTACAAGAGACCCAGTACTTC.

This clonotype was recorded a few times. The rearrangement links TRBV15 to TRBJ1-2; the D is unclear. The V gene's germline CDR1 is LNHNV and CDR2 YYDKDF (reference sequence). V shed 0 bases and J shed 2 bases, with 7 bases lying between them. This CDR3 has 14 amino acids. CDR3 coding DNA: TGTGCCACCAGCAGAGATCTACTGAACTATGGCTACACCTTC. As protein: CATSRDLLNYGYTF.

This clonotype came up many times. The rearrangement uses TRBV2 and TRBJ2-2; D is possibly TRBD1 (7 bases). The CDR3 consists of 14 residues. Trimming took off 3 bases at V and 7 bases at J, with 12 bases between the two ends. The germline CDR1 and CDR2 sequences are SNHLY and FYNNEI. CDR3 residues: CASSEEGAFGELFF. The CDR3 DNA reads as TGTGCCAGCAGTGAGGAGGGGGCCTTCGGGGAGCTGTTTTTT.

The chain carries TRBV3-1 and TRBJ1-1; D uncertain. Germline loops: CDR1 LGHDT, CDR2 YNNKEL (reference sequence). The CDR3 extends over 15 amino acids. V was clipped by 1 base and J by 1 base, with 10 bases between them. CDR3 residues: CASSQGPYRNTEAFF. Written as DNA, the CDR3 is TGTGCCAGCAGCCAAGGGCCTTACCGGAACACTGAAGCTTTCTTT.

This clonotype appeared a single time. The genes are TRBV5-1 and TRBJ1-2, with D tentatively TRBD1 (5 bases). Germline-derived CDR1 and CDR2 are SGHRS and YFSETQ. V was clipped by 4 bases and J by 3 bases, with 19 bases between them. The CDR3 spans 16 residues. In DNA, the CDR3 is TGCGCCAGCAGCCTCCGGGACTCAAGCCCGTACTATGGCTACACCTTC. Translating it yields CASSLRDSSPYYGYTF.

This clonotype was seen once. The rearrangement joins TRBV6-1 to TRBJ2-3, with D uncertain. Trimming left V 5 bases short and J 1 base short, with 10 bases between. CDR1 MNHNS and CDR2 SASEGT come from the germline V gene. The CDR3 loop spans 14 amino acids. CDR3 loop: CASSPRMGTDTQYF. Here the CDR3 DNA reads TGTGCCAGCAGTCCCCGAATGGGCACAGATACGCAGTATTTT.

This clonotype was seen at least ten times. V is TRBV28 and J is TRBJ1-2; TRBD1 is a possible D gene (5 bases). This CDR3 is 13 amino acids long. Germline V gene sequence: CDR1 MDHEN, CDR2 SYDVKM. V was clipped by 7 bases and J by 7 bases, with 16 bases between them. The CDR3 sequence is CASTPGGLSGYTF. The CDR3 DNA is TGTGCCAGCACCCCGGGGGGTCTCTCTGGCTACACCTTC.

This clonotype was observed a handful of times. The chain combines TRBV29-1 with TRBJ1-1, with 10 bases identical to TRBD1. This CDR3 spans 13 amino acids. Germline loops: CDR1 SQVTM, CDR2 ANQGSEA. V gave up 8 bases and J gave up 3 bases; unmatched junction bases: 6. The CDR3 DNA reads TGCAGCATCACCGGGACAGGGGACACTGAAGCTTTCTTT. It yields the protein CSITGTGDTEAFF.

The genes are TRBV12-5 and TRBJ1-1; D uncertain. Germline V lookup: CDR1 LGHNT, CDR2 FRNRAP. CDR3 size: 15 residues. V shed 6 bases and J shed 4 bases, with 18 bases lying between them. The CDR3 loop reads CASGLRGAGPTEAFF. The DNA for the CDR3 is TGTGCTAGTGGCTTGCGGGGAGCAGGTCCCACTGAAGCTTTCTTT.

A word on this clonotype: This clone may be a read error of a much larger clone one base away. CDR3: CAGSSTSPEAFF. The CDR3 DNA reads as TGTGCCGGCAGCTCTACCTCTCCTGAAGCTTTCTTT. The genes are TRBV12-3 or TRBV12-4 and TRBJ1-1; D gene ambiguous. The CDR3 runs to 12 residues.

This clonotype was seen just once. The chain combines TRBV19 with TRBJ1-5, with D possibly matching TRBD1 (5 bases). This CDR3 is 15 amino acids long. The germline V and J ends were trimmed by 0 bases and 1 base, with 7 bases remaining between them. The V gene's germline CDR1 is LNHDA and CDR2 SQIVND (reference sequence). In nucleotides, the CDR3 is TGTGCCAGTAGTATAGACAGGGTGAGCAATCAGCCCCAGCATTTT. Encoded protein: CASSIDRVSNQPQHF.

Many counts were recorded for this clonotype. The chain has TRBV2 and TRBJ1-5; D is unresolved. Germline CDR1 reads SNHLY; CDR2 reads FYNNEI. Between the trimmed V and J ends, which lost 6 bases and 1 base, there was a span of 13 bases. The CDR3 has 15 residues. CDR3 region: CASRADRLSNQPQHF. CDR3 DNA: TGTGCCAGCAGGGCGGACCGTTTGAGCAATCAGCCCCAGCATTTT.

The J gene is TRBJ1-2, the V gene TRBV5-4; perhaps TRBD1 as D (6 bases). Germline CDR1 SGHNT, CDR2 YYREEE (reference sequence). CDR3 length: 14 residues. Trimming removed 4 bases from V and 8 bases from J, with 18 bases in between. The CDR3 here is CASSPEHTGWGYTF. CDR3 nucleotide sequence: TGTGCCAGCAGCCCGGAACACACAGGGTGGGGCTACACCTTC.

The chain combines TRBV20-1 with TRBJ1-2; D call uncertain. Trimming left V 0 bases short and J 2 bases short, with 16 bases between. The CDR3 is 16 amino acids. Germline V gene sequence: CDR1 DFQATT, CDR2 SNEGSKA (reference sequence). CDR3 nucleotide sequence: TGCAGTGCTAGAGAGTCCGGGGAAGCCAGAAACTATGGCTACACCTTC. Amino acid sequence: CSARESGEARNYGYTF.

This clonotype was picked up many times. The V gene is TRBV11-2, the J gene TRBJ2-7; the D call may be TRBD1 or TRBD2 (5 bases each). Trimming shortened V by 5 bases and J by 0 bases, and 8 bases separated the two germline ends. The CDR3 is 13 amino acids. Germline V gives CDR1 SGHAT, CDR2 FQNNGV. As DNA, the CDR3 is TGTGCCAGCAGCCAGGGACCCTCCTACGAGCAGTACTTC. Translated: CASSQGPSYEQYF.

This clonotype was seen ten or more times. DNA for the CDR3: TGTGCCAGCAGTCCGGGACAGTTTACTAACTATGGCTACACCTTC. It codes for CASSPGQFTNYGYTF. This chain joins TRBV12-3 or TRBV12-4 and TRBJ1-2; 7 bases align to TRBD1. This CDR3 contains 15 residues. With V trimmed by 5 bases and J by 0 bases, 6 bases remained unmatched.

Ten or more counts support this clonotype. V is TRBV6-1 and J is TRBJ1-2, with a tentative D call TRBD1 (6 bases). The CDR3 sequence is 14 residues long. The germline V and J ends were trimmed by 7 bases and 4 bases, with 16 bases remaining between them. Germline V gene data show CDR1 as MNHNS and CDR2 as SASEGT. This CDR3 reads CASTRQAHGYGYTF. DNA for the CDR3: TGTGCCAGCACCAGACAGGCCCATGGCTATGGCTACACCTTC.

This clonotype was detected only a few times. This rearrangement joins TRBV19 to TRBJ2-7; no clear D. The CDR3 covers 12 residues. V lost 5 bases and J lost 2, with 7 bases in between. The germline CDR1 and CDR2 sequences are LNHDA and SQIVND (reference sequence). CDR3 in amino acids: CASSASPYEQYF. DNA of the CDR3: TGTGCCAGTAGTGCCTCACCCTACGAGCAGTACTTC. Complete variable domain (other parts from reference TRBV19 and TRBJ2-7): DGGITQSPKYLFRKEGQNVTLSCEQNLNHDAMYWYRQDPGQGLRLIYYSQIVNDFQKGDIAEGYSVSREKKESFPLTVTSAQKNPTAFYLCASSASPYEQYFGPGTRLTVT.

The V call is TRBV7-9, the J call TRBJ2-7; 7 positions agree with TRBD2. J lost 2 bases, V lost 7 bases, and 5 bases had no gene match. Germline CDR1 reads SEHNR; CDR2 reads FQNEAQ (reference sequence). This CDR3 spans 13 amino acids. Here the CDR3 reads CASNRAGTYEQYF. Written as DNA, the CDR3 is TGTGCCAGCAACCGAGCGGGAACCTACGAGCAGTACTTC.

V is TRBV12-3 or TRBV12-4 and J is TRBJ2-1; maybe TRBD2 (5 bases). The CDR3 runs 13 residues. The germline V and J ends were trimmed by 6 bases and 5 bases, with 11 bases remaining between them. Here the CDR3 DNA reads TGTGCCAGCAGGGTAGGACTGAACAATGAGCAGTTCTTC. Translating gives CASRVGLNNEQFF.

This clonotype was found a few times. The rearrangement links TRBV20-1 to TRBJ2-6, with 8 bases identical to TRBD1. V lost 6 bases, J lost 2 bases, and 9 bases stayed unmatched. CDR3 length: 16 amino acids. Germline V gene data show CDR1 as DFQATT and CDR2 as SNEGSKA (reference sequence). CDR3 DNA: TGCAGTGCCCCCCTTTGGACAGGGCCTGGGGCCAACGTCCTGACTTTC. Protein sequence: CSAPLWTGPGANVLTF.